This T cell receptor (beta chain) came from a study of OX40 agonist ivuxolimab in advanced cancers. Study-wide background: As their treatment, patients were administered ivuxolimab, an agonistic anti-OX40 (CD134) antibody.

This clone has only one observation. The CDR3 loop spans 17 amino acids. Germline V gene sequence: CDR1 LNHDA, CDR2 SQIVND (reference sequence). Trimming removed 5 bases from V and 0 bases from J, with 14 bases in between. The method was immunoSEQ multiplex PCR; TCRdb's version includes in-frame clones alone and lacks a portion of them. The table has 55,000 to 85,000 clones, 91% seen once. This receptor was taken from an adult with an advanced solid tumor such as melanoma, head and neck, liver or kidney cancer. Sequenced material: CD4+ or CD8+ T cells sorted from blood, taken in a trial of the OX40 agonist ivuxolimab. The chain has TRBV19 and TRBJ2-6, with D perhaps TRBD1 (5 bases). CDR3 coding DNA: TGTGCCAGTAGTGACTTGGGGCTAGGCTCTGGGGCCAACGTCCTGACTTTC. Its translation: CASSDLGLGSGANVLTF.